The TCR beta chain described here comes from a study of T cell clonotyping in hematopoietic cell transplantation. The study, taken as a whole, reports: Few recipient clonotypes overlapped donors; over 95% were de novo at given depth. Recipient TCR diversity dropped after transplant; expanded clonotypes rose from day 30 to 180. No sorting was done, leaving CD4 and CD8 contributions mixed.

Some clones are missing from TCRdb's copy, which holds only in-frame ones; the method was immunoSEQ multiplex PCR. The sample carries some 6,000 clones, around 90% recorded once. The germline V gene has CDR1 LNHDA and CDR2 SQIVND (reference sequence). The V gene lost 3 bases and the J gene lost 4 bases, with 6 bases spanning the gap. CDR3 size: 12 residues. As to this clone: Its antigen is unknown.

This specimen consisted of peripheral blood mononuclear cells, obtained 100 days after allogeneic stem cell transplant. The V and J genes are TRBV19 and TRBJ1-2, with D possibly matching TRBD1 (5 bases). The receptor was isolated from a male patient between 35 and 55 years old who had an allogeneic stem cell transplant from an unrelated donor, so the T cells may come from the graft donor. Some clones in this sample may be carry-over from other donors' samples. The CDR3 coding sequence is TGTGCCAGTAGTATCGACAGCTATGGCTACACCTTC. It is translated as CASSIDSYGYTF.